The 26 T cell receptor beta chains below all came from one sample that was sequenced in a study of blood T cell repertoires in COVID-19. Profiled with immunoSEQ multiplex PCR; TCRdb holds only in-frame clones, not every one. The repertoire holds roughly 380,000 clones, with around 85% as singletons. Sequenced sample: peripheral blood. These receptor sequences come from a woman younger than 35 with acute or convalescent COVID-19.

The rearrangement uses TRBV23-1 and TRBJ1-5; D unclear. TRBV23-1 has ORF status, its function being uncertain. The CDR3 runs 11 residues. V was cut by 8 bases and J by 9 bases, with 11 bases left in between. The CDR3 loop is CASQSSWPQHF. CDR3 bases: TGCGCCAGCCAGTCCTCCTGGCCCCAGCATTTT.

V is TRBV9 and J is TRBJ2-2; a possible D gene is TRBD1 (6 bases). In germline, CDR1 is SGDLS, CDR2 YYNGEE. V was cut by 3 bases and J by 1 base, with 13 bases left in between. The CDR3 loop spans 16 amino acids. The CDR3 here is CASSARQELNTGELFF. CDR3 bases: TGTGCCAGCAGCGCAAGACAGGAGCTGAACACCGGGGAGCTGTTTTTT.

The gene calls are TRBV5-1 and TRBJ1-1, with a weak D call TRBD1 (5 bases). The V end lost 4 bases, the J end lost 11 bases, and 18 bases lay between the germline ends. The CDR3 contains 13 residues. The germline V gene encodes CDR1 SGHRS and CDR2 YFSETQ. CDR3 loop: CASSTGTPENAFF. In nucleotides, the CDR3 is TGCGCCAGCAGCACTGGGACTCCCGAGAACGCTTTCTTT.

This clone was picked up one time. The V gene is TRBV29-1, the J gene TRBJ2-1; D not certain. Germline V lookup: CDR1 SQVTM, CDR2 ANQGSEA. CDR3 size: 13 residues. Trimming took 3 bases from V and 3 from J, leaving 9 bases between them. The CDR3 here is CSVEGVRYNEQFF. Written as DNA, the CDR3 is TGCAGCGTTGAGGGCGTACGCTACAATGAGCAGTTCTTC.

The gene calls are TRBV9 and TRBJ2-5, with 10 positions matching TRBD1. Germline loops: CDR1 SGDLS, CDR2 YYNGEE. The CDR3 is 16 residues long. The ends lost 4 bases at V and 3 bases at J; junction bases unmatched: 9. In DNA, the CDR3 is TGTGCCAGCAGCACTCCGGGACAGGGGCTTGAAGAGACCCAGTACTTC. Translation gives CASSTPGQGLEETQYF.

This rearrangement joins TRBV11-1 to TRBJ2-1; a weak D match, TRBD2 (6 bases). V dropped 6 bases and J dropped 2 bases, with 8 bases sitting between them. This CDR3 region has 13 residues. Looked up from germline, CDR1 is SGHAT and CDR2 is FQDESV (reference sequence). CDR3 sequence reads: CASSTGAYNEQFF. Written as DNA, the CDR3 is TGTGCCAGCAGTACGGGGGCCTACAATGAGCAGTTCTTC.

In nucleotides, the CDR3 is TGTGCCAGCAGTCCTGGAGGATTTCAAGAGACCCAGTACTTC. Its translation is CASSPGGFQETQYF. The genes are TRBV28 and TRBJ2-5, with TRBD2 as a possible D gene (5 bases). The germline CDR1 and CDR2 sequences are MDHEN and SYDVKM. The CDR3 has 14 residues. V was cut by 5 bases and J by 2 bases, with 12 bases left in between.

This clone has just a few counts. This CDR3 is also generated by other DNA sequences in the sample. This chain uses TRBV2 with TRBJ1-5; 10 positions agree with TRBD1. Germline values: CDR1 SNHLY, CDR2 FYNNEI. There are 13 residues in the CDR3. The V gene end was trimmed by 6 bases and the J gene end by 5 bases; junction bases not matched to a gene: 1. The CDR3 DNA reads TGTGCCAGCAGCGGGACAGGGGATCAGCCCCAGCATTTT. Protein sequence: CASSGTGDQPQHF.

As concerns this clone: This CDR3 is also generated by other DNA sequences in the sample. The chain couples TRBV9 to TRBJ1-3; D remains ambiguous. The CDR3 is 13 residues long. The V gene's germline CDR1 is SGDLS and CDR2 YYNGEE. The V gene lost 2 bases and the J gene lost 3 bases, with 6 bases spanning the gap. The CDR3 here is CASSVGGGNTIYF. CDR3 coding DNA: TGTGCCAGCAGCGTGGGAGGTGGAAACACCATATATTTT.

The chain joins TRBV19 to TRBJ1-2, with a possible D match to TRBD1 (6 bases). The CDR3 loop spans 13 amino acids. The V gene lost 9 bases and the J gene lost 8 bases, with 19 bases spanning the gap. CDR1 LNHDA and CDR2 SQIVND come from the germline V gene (reference sequence). This chain's CDR3 is CASHATGPQGYTF. The DNA of the CDR3 is TGTGCCAGCCACGCTACAGGGCCCCAGGGCTACACCTTC.

This clone was found a few times. This chain joins TRBV30 and TRBJ2-7; D is perhaps TRBD1 (5 bases). V lost 0 bases and J 4 bases, leaving 13 bases between the germline ends. The CDR3 is 14 amino acids. The germline V gene has CDR1 GTSNPN and CDR2 SVGIG (reference sequence). This CDR3 reads CAWSVQAGPYEQYF. For the CDR3, the DNA is TGTGCCTGGAGTGTACAGGCAGGTCCGTACGAGCAGTACTTC.

J is TRBJ2-7 and V is TRBV28, with 8 bases lining up with TRBD2. CDR3 length: 13 residues. CDR1 is MDHEN, CDR2 SYDVKM, per germline. Losses at the gene ends were 8 bases for V and 2 bases for J; bases not matched to a gene: 5. The CDR3 DNA is TGTGCCAGCCGAACTAGCGGAGCCTACGAGCAGTACTTC. Encoded protein: CASRTSGAYEQYF.

The chain employs TRBV29-1 and TRBJ2-1; a weak D match, TRBD2 (6 bases). V was trimmed by 6 bases and J by 0 bases, leaving 15 bases between them. The CDR3 contains 15 residues. CDR1 and CDR2 from the germline V gene are SQVTM and ANQGSEA. This chain's CDR3 is CSVPLAVSSYNEQFF. The CDR3 DNA follows: TGCAGCGTACCCTTAGCGGTGAGCTCCTACAATGAGCAGTTCTTC.

On this clone itself: Other nucleotide sequences from this sample produce the same CDR3. The rearrangement joins TRBV4-1 to TRBJ2-2, with D maybe TRBD1 (6 bases). With 0 bases removed from V and 5 bases from J, the gap between germline ends came to 7 bases. CDR1 and CDR2 (germline): MGHRA, YSYEKL. CDR3 length: 14 residues. This CDR3 reads CASSQDRGTGELFF. CDR3 coding DNA: TGCGCCAGCAGCCAAGACAGGGGAACCGGGGAGCTGTTTTTT.

The rearrangement uses TRBV15 and TRBJ2-3; TRBD2 aligns across 14 bases. The CDR3 loop spans 15 amino acids. The J segment lost 5 bases and the V segment lost 5 bases, leaving 3 bases of the junction unmatched. Germline CDR1 is LNHNV and CDR2 is YYDKDF (reference sequence). CDR3 bases: TGTGCCACCAGCTCGACTAGCGGGGGGGAAGATACGCAGTATTTT. As protein: CATSSTSGGEDTQYF.

In this sample, this clone turned up a few times. The chain links TRBV6-4 to TRBJ1-2, with a tentative D call TRBD1 (5 bases). The CDR3 is 16 amino acids. Trimming removed 6 bases at V and 4 bases at J, with 21 bases between. Looked up from germline, CDR1 is MRHNA and CDR2 is SNTAGT. CDR3 sequence reads: CASRIPTTGGVYGYTF. CDR3 coding DNA: TGTGCCAGCAGAATACCGACTACGGGAGGGGTCTATGGCTACACCTTC.

This clone was counted a single time. The gene calls are TRBV5-1 and TRBJ2-5; unclear D gene. The germline V and J ends were trimmed by 0 bases and 5 bases, with 11 bases remaining between them. CDR3 size: 14 residues. Per the germline V gene, CDR1 is SGHRS and CDR2 is YFSETQ. CDR3 residues: CASSLVTPEETQYF. DNA of the CDR3: TGCGCCAGCAGCTTGGTAACTCCGGAGGAGACCCAGTACTTC.

This clone was detected only once. V is TRBV30 and J is TRBJ1-1; 8 nucleotides align to TRBD1. The V gene's germline CDR1 is GTSNPN and CDR2 SVGIG (reference sequence). V trimming: 3 bases; J trimming: 5 bases; junction bases outside the gene matches: 8. This CDR3 comprises 14 residues. In nucleotides, the CDR3 is TGTGCCTGGAGATCGACAGGGGAATGGACTGAAGCTTTCTTT. Translation: CAWRSTGEWTEAFF.

The chain carries TRBV5-1 and TRBJ1-6; D might be TRBD1 (6 bases). The CDR3 consists of 16 residues. The germline V gene has CDR1 SGHRS and CDR2 YFSETQ. Trimming shortened V by 5 bases and J by 3 bases, and 15 bases separated the two germline ends. CDR3 loop: CASSPKNRVYNSPLHF. The CDR3 coding sequence is TGCGCCAGCAGTCCCAAGAACAGGGTCTATAATTCACCCCTCCACTTT.

The rearrangement joins TRBV10-2 to TRBJ1-2; D not resolved. Trimming cost V 4 bases and J 6 bases, with 12 bases left between them. Germline V lookup: CDR1 WSHSY, CDR2 SAAADI. This CDR3 has 13 residues. The CDR3 sequence: CASSVEVTNGYTF. The CDR3 DNA reads TGCGCCAGCAGTGTAGAAGTAACTAATGGCTACACCTTC.

Note on this clone: Within the sample, other DNA sequences also encode this same CDR3. The V and J genes are TRBV2 and TRBJ2-3; D unclear. The CDR3 is 12 amino acids. In germline, CDR1 is SNHLY, CDR2 FYNNEI. Trimming removed 3 bases from V and 4 bases from J, with 5 bases in between. The CDR3: CASSDRADTQYF. CDR3 coding DNA: TGTGCCAGCAGTGACCGGGCAGATACGCAGTATTTT.

The rearrangement links TRBV7-2 to TRBJ2-5; TRBD2 aligns across 7 bases. The CDR3 is 15 amino acids. Germline loops: CDR1 SGHTA, CDR2 FQGNSA. V lost 1 base to trimming and J lost 3 bases; unmatched junction nucleotides: 5. CDR3: CASSLGTRKEETQYF. In DNA, the CDR3 is TGTGCCAGCAGCTTAGGGACTAGAAAGGAAGAGACCCAGTACTTC.

CDR3 region: CASSPTSGGVETQYF. The DNA of the CDR3 is TGCGCCAGCAGCCCGACTAGCGGGGGAGTTGAGACCCAGTACTTC. The chain has TRBV5-1 and TRBJ2-5; 12 nucleotides line up with TRBD2. Per the germline V gene, CDR1 is SGHRS and CDR2 is YFSETQ. J lost 5 bases, V lost 4 bases, and 6 bases had no gene match. The CDR3 length is 15 residues.

The gene calls are TRBV4-2 and TRBJ1-2; D might be TRBD1 (6 bases). CDR3 length: 13 amino acids. CDR1 LGHNA and CDR2 YNFKEQ come from the germline V gene. Trimming left V 3 bases short and J 5 bases short, with 10 bases between. The CDR3 coding sequence is TGTGCCAGCAGCCAGGCAGGGGTGTATGGCTACACCTTC. It encodes CASSQAGVYGYTF.

The DNA for the CDR3 is TGCAGCGTTGAAACAGGGATTGAGCAGTTCTTC. Its protein product is CSVETGIEQFF. The chain is built from TRBV29-1 and TRBJ2-1, with a tentative D call TRBD1 (6 bases). V was shortened by 2 bases and J by 9 bases, with 8 bases between the two germline ends. The V gene's germline CDR1 is SQVTM and CDR2 ANQGSEA. The CDR3 length is 11 residues.

The V call is TRBV7-9, the J call TRBJ2-3; 8 bases align to TRBD1. With 7 bases clipped from V and 2 bases from J, the junction kept 8 bases outside the gene matches. The CDR3 totals 15 residues. The germline CDR1 and CDR2 sequences are SEHNR and FQNEAQ (reference sequence). For the CDR3, the DNA is TGTGCCAGCACCATAGGACAGGGTGCCACAGATACGCAGTATTTT. Translation gives CASTIGQGATDTQYF. Drawing the rest from reference TRBV7-9 and TRBJ2-3, the complete variable domain is DTGVSQNPRHKITKRGQNVTFRCDPISEHNRLYWYRQTLGQGPEFLTYFQNEAQLEKSRLLSDRFSAERPKGSFSTLEIQRTEQGDSAMYLCASTIGQGATDTQYFGPGTRLTVL.